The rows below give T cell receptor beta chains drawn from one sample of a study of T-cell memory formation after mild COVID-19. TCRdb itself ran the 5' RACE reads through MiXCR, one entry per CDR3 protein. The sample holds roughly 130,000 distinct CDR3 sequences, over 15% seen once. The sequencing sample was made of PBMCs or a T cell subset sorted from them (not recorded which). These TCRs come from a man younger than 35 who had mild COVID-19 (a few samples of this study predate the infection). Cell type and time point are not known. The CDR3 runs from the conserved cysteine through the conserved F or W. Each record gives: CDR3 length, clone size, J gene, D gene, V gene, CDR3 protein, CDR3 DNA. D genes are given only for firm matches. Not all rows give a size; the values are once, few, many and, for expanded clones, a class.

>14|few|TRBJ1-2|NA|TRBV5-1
CASSADFESYGYTF
TGCGCCAGCAGCGCGGACTTTGAGAGCTATGGCTACACCTTC
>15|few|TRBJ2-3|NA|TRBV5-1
CASSSLTSLGDTQYF
TGCGCCAGCAGCTCACTGACTAGTTTGGGAGATACGCAGTATTTT
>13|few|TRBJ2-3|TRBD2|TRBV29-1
CSASGGSTDTQYF
TGCAGCGCAAGCGGGGGTAGCACAGATACGCAGTATTTT
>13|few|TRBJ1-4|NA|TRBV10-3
CAISEGGFGKLFF
TGTGCCATCAGTGAGGGAGGGTTCGGGAAACTGTTTTTT
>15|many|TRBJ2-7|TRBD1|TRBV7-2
CASSPGTGVWYEQYF
TGTGCCAGCAGCCCAGGGACAGGGGTTTGGTACGAGCAGTACTTC
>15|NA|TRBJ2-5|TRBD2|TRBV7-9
CASSFSGGRRETQYF
TGTGCCAGCAGCTTCAGCGGGGGCCGGAGAGAGACCCAGTACTTC
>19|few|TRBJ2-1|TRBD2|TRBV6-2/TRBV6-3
CASSAGTSGIRSSYNEQFF
TGTGCCAGCAGTGCCGGGACTAGCGGAATTCGAAGCTCCTACAATGAGCAGTTCTTC
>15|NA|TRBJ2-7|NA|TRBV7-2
CASSSQPGQGYEQYF
TGTGCCAGCAGCTCCCAGCCGGGACAAGGATACGAGCAGTACTTC
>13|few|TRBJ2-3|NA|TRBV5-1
CASSRATPDTQYF
TGCGCCAGCAGCCGGGCGACTCCAGATACGCAGTATTTT
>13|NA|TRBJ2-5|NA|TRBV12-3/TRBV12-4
CASMILGGETQYF
TGTGCCAGCATGATTTTGGGGGGCGAAACCCAGTACTTC
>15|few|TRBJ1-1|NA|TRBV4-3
CASSQDAGRGTEAFF
TGCGCCAGCAGCCAAGACGCAGGGCGCGGCACTGAAGCTTTCTTT
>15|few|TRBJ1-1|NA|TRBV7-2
CASNDGTGVNTEAFF
TGTGCCAGCAATGACGGGACGGGTGTGAACACTGAAGCTTTCTTT
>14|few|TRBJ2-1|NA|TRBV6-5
CASSYSNTRSEQFF
TGTGCCAGCAGTTACTCCAACACCCGCAGCGAGCAGTTCTTC
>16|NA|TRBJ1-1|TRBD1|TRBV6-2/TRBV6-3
CASSYRQGQGSTEAFF
TGTGCCAGCAGTTACCGGCAAGGACAGGGGAGTACTGAAGCTTTCTTT
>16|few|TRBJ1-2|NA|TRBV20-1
CSARTALNLPANGYTF
TGCAGTGCTAGGACAGCCCTTAACCTACCGGCGAATGGCTACACCTTC
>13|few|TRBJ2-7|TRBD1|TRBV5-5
CASSLGQVYEQYF
TGTGCCAGCAGCTTAGGACAGGTCTACGAGCAGTACTTC
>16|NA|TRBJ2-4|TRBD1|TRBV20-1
CSARDPGGWAKNIQYF
TGCAGTGCTAGAGACCCAGGGGGCTGGGCCAAAAACATTCAGTACTTC
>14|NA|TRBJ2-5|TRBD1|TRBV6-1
CASSEVTGGETQYF
TGTGCCAGCAGTGAAGTTACAGGGGGTGAGACCCAGTACTTC
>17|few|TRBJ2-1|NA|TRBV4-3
CASSQVQTRGIYNEQFF
TGCGCCAGCAGCCAAGTCCAGACCCGGGGGATATACAATGAGCAGTTCTTC
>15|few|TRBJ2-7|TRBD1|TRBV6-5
CASSYDLGQGYEQYF
TGTGCCAGCAGTTACGATTTAGGACAGGGGTACGAGCAGTACTTC
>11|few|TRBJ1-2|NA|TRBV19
CASNRRDGYTF
TGTGCCAGTAATCGGCGTGATGGCTACACCTTC
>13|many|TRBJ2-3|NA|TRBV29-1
CSVDYSYTDTQYF
TGCAGCGTTGACTACAGCTACACAGATACGCAGTATTTT
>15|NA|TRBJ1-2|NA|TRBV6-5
CASSYDTGANYGYTF
TGTGCCAGCAGTTACGATACAGGCGCTAACTATGGCTACACCTTC
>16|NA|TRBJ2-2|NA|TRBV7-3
CASSSMNREVGGELFF
TGTGCCAGCAGCTCGATGAACAGGGAGGTTGGCGGGGAGCTGTTTTTT
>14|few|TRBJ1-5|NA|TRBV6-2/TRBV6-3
CASTGLAGRQPQHF
TGTGCCAGCACAGGCTTGGCAGGACGCCAGCCCCAGCATTTT
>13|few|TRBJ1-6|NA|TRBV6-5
CASSPRWDSPLHF
TGTGCCAGCAGCCCCCGGTGGGATTCACCCCTCCACTTT
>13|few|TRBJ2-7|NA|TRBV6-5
CASKGFPSYEQYF
TGTGCCAGCAAAGGATTTCCCTCCTACGAGCAGTACTTC
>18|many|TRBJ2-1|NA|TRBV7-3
CASSPDRGDFFASNEQFF
TGTGCCAGCAGCCCGGACCGGGGAGATTTCTTTGCGTCCAATGAGCAGTTCTTC
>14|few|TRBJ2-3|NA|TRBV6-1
CASSPTRSTDTQYF
TGTGCCAGCAGCCCGACGCGGAGCACAGATACGCAGTATTTT
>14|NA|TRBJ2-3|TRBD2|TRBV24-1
CATKASGGADTQYF
TGTGCCACCAAGGCTAGCGGGGGGGCAGATACGCAGTATTTT
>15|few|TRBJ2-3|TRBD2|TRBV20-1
CSASPLAGGDDTQYF
TGCAGTGCTAGTCCGCTAGCGGGGGGAGATGATACGCAGTATTTT
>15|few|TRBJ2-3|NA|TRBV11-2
CASSPGPISTDTQYF
TGTGCCAGCAGCCCTGGACCCATTAGTACAGATACGCAGTATTTT
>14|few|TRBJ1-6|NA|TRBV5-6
CASSLTQENSPLHF
TGTGCCAGCAGCTTGACCCAGGAAAATTCACCCCTCCACTTT
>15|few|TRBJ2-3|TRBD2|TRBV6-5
CASSSLGGSTDTQYF
TGTGCCAGCAGTTCCCTCGGGGGGTCCACAGATACGCAGTATTTT
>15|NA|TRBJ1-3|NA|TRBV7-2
CASSLDSGAGNTIYF
TGTGCCAGCAGCTTAGACTCGGGGGCTGGAAACACCATATATTTT
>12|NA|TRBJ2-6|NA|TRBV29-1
CSVHSGANVLTF
TGCAGCGTCCACTCTGGGGCCAACGTCCTGACTTTC
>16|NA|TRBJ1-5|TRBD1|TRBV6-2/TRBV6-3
CASRKIPTGGNQPQHF
TGTGCCAGCAGAAAGATCCCGACAGGGGGGAATCAGCCCCAGCATTTT
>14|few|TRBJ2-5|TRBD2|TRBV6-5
CASSYSGSGETQYF
TGTGCCAGCAGTTATAGCGGGTCGGGGGAGACCCAGTACTTC
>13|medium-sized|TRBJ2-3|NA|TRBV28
CASSRDGTDTQYF
TGTGCCAGCAGCAGGGATGGCACAGATACGCAGTATTTT
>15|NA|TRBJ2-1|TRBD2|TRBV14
CASSQGTSGGPEQFF
TGTGCCAGCAGCCAAGGGACTAGCGGGGGGCCTGAGCAGTTCTTC
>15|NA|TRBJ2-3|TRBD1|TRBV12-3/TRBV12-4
CASSRDRLQTDTQYF
TGTGCCAGCAGCAGGGACAGACTACAAACAGATACGCAGTATTTT
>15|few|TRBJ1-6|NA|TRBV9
CASSARGGRNSPLHF
TGTGCCAGCAGCGCGAGGGGGGGCCGTAATTCACCCCTCCACTTT
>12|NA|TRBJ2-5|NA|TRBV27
CASGRRGQTQYF
TGTGCCAGTGGACGGAGGGGGCAGACCCAGTACTTC
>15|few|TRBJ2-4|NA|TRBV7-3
CASSLDSTAKNIQYF
TGTGCCAGCAGCCTCGACAGTACGGCCAAAAACATTCAGTACTTC
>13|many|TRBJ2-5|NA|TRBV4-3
CASSQGTGETQYF
TGCGCCAGCAGCCAAGGTACTGGGGAGACCCAGTACTTC